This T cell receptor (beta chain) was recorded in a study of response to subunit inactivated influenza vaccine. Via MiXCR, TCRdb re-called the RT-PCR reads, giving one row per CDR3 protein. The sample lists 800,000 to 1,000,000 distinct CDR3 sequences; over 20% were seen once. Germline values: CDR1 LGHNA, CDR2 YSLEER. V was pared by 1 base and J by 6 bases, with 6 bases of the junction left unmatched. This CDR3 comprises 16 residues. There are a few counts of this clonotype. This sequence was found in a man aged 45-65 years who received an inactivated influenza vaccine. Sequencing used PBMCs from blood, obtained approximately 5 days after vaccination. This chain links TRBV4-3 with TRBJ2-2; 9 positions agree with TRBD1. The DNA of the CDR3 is TGCGCCAGCAGCCAAGGAGGGACAGGGTTGCCCGGGGAGCTGTTTTTT. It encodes CASSQGGTGLPGELFF.